This TCR beta chain stems from a study of blood T cells in healthy people across ages. At the level of the study: Template switching captured about one barcoded beta molecule per two T cells.

Using a J-beta primer mix together with a sample-barcoded 5' primer, a second PCR was run for about 6 to 12 cycles. TCRdb independently ran MiXCR on the 5' RACE reads; one entry per CDR3 protein. Here the sample spans some 730,000 distinct CDR3 sequences, 20% to 25% being singletons. Germline CDR1 and CDR2: SGHRS and YFSETQ. V lost 0 bases, J lost 9 bases, and 19 bases lay in between. The length of the CDR3 is 16 residues. The clonotype was recovered from a man between 65 and 79 years old in good health. The chain couples TRBV5-1 to TRBJ2-1; D might be TRBD1 or TRBD2, each matching 6 bases. The sequenced material came from blood. Written as DNA, the CDR3 is TGCGCCAGCAGCTTGGTCCTAGCGAGAGAGGGGGTTGAGCAGTTCTTC. It translates to CASSLVLAREGVEQFF.